Detailed here is one T cell receptor (beta chain). Its antigen is currently not known. Per-nucleotide qualities are absent, and no much larger clonotype sits a single base away. This sample is part of a study of relationships among human T cell subsets (dated by TCRdb to the early 2010s). Study-level background: The study sequenced eight distinct T cell populations from blood: pan T, CD8 cytotoxic, regulatory, Th1, Th2, naive plus transitional, activated and memory cells.

Its CDR3 holds 16 amino acids, cysteine through phenylalanine. Of the read, only the CDR3 DNA is kept; its 48 bases are in frame from base 1. Compared with germline, V lacks 6 bases and J lacks 3 bases; bases without a gene match: 12. Results the study describes overall, beyond this receptor: More than 60% of CD8+ cytotoxic sequences came from clones with more than 100 reads, while the regulatory and Th2 subsets showed few clones of that size. T cell counts went unrecorded for two pan T samples, which were processed alongside pan B cells. Substantial CDR3 sharing among Th1, Th2 and regulatory T cells was interpreted as suggesting stochastic cell fate choices. The seven subsets showed no statistically significant differences in V, D and J usage, CDR3 length, or N-nucleotide additions. The bead-based sorting could not exclude a CD4+CD8+ double-positive population.

To isolate the T cell subsets, Miltenyi superparamagnetic beads coated with subset-specific monoclonal antibodies were used. Peripheral blood was used as the source from which all T cell populations were isolated. Whole blood was subjected to Ficoll separation to obtain mononuclear cells, from which monocytes were subsequently depleted using anti-CD14 microbeads. Right after isolation, the cell populations were resuspended in RNAprotect reagent. In general terms, the pan T sample was made up of CD3+ T cells. The library was built by means of multiplex PCR. The sequencer was a 454 GS FLX. TCR alpha and beta CDR3 regions were amplified from mRNA by semiquantitative ARM-PCR. In ARM-PCR, tagged nested gene-specific primers were used first, and communal superprimers then performed exponential amplification. Before the second amplification round was performed on first-round PCR products, the nested primers were removed by exonuclease. The amplicons were sequenced on the 454 platform, which can rapidly sequence millions of DNA fragments without cloning bias. An effective read was defined as a read mappable to both V and J germline segments. The source study handled its data this way. IRmap was used to assign reads to germline V, D and J segments, and IRmap relies on pyromap, a Smith-Waterman modification adapted to 454 sequencing errors. D-beta assignments were filtered with cutoffs set at the 99th percentile of alignment scores obtained from simulated random sequences. CDR3 was defined as the amino acids lying between the conserved V-segment Y[YFLI]C motif and the J-segment [FW]GXGT motif. A compound Poisson process model, previously applied to large-scale EST data, was used to estimate repertoire diversity. A procedure for detecting cross-contamination was used to argue that the shared CDR3s did not come from sample contamination. Using fastp at Q25 and MiXCR, TCRdb reprocessed the public reads and kept productive beta chains. Rows are combined by CDR3 protein, so each entry shows the most common genes and DNA. In this record, the V and J calls reflect TCRdb's handling and not the investigators' own analysis. In all, the sample holds over 14,000 distinct CDR3 sequences, and roughly 64% of those were seen once. 35% of the sample belongs to the ten largest clones.

The TCR originated in a middle-aged man in good health. The chain is made from TRBV12-3 or TRBV12-4 and TRBJ2-3, with 7 bases aligning to TRBD2. Sequenced: total T cells sorted from blood. The cell subset or site label on this specimen signifies: CD3+ T cells in general. The sequence in DNA is TGTGCCAGCAGGCCCGGAGGAGCGGGAAGGACAGATACGCAGTATTTT. Translated, it reads CASRPGGAGRTDTQYF.